Below are 27 T cell receptor beta chains sequenced from a single sample in a study of blood T cell repertoires in COVID-19. Sequencing was performed with immunoSEQ multiplex PCR; in TCRdb, only in-frame clones are kept and a portion is missing. The sample lists approximately 160,000 clones, 90% seen once, with 15% to 20% in the top ten. What was sequenced was peripheral blood. These receptors were taken from a man in his 60s with active or convalescent COVID-19.

The chain links TRBV5-1 to TRBJ2-7; 11 nucleotides align to TRBD2. The CDR3 is 16 residues long. Germline CDR1 SGHRS, CDR2 YFSETQ. Trimming removed 3 bases from V and 2 bases from J; junction bases left unmatched: 7. CDR3 region: CASSSSGTSGTYEQYF. CDR3 nucleotides: TGCGCCAGCAGCTCCTCCGGGACTAGCGGAACCTACGAGCAGTACTTC.

The chain uses TRBV7-8 and TRBJ1-2; the match to TRBD1 covers 7 bases. CDR1 is SGHVS, CDR2 FQNEAQ, per germline. With 3 bases clipped from V and 6 bases from J, the junction kept 4 bases outside the gene matches. The length of the CDR3 is 13 residues. In DNA, the CDR3 is TGTGCCAGCAGCTTGAGGGGACAGCATGGCTACACCTTC. This codes for CASSLRGQHGYTF.

This rearrangement joins TRBV6-2 or TRBV6-3 to TRBJ2-7, with D possibly being TRBD2 (6 bases). In germline, CDR1 is MNHEY, CDR2 SVGEGT. The CDR3 consists of 14 residues. The germline V and J ends were trimmed by 6 bases and 3 bases, with 15 bases remaining between them. The DNA of the CDR3 is TGTGCCAGCAGCCGATCAGCGGGTAACTACGAGCAGTACTTC. Protein product: CASSRSAGNYEQYF.

J is TRBJ1-2 and V is TRBV7-9; D unclear. Germline CDR1 reads SEHNR; CDR2 reads FQNEAQ (reference sequence). V dropped 2 bases and J dropped 0 bases, with 13 bases sitting between them. The CDR3 is 16 residues long. The CDR3 sequence: CASSLWPVQPNYGYTF. The CDR3 coding sequence is TGTGCCAGCAGCTTATGGCCGGTACAGCCTAACTATGGCTACACCTTC.

The chain combines TRBV10-3 with TRBJ1-1, with D possibly TRBD1 on 5 matching bases. Trimming removed 3 bases at V and 4 bases at J, with 9 bases between. Germline CDR1 ENHRY, CDR2 SYGVKD. This CDR3 has 13 amino acids. CDR3 sequence reads: CAISERRGTEAFF. The CDR3 nucleotides read TGTGCCATCAGTGAAAGGAGGGGCACTGAAGCTTTCTTT.

This chain connects TRBV19 to TRBJ1-1; 10 bases align to TRBD1. There are 15 residues in the CDR3. Germline CDR1 reads LNHDA; CDR2 reads SQIVND (reference sequence). The V segment lost 7 bases and the J segment 4 bases; nucleotides outside the gene matches: 9. CDR3 protein: CASNLRQGAVTEAFF. The CDR3 DNA reads as TGTGCCAGTAATTTACGACAGGGGGCGGTCACTGAAGCTTTCTTT. Filled out from reference TRBV19 and TRBJ1-1, the complete variable domain reads DGGITQSPKYLFRKEGQNVTLSCEQNLNHDAMYWYRQDPGQGLRLIYYSQIVNDFQKGDIAEGYSVSREKKESFPLTVTSAQKNPTAFYLCASNLRQGAVTEAFFGQGTRLTVV.

This chain links TRBV7-8 with TRBJ2-7; TRBD1 matches 7 bases. After removal of 5 bases from V and 3 bases from J, the junction contained 13 bases not matched to a gene. The germline CDR1 and CDR2 sequences are SGHVS and FQNEAQ. This CDR3 has 16 residues. CDR3 loop: CASSRAGTAKNYEQYF. Written as DNA, the CDR3 is TGTGCCAGCAGCCGGGCCGGGACAGCGAAAAACTACGAGCAGTACTTC.

This chain uses TRBV12-5 with TRBJ1-4, with D unresolved. The CDR3 is 11 amino acids. The V and J ends lost 5 bases and 8 bases respectively, with 6 bases between them. Germline loops: CDR1 LGHNT, CDR2 FRNRAP. The CDR3 reads CASGHQEKLFF. CDR3 nucleotides: TGTGCTAGTGGTCACCAGGAAAAACTGTTTTTT.

The chain joins TRBV6-5 to TRBJ1-6, with 7 bases lining up with TRBD1. CDR1 is MNHEY and CDR2 is SVGAGI in the germline V gene. The CDR3 runs to 13 residues. J gave up 8 bases and V 8 bases, and 6 bases lay outside the gene matches. The CDR3 is CASGGQSDSPLHF. In DNA form, the CDR3 reads TGTGCCAGCGGGGGACAGTCGGATTCACCCCTCCACTTT.

This rearrangement joins TRBV10-3 to TRBJ1-4; the D is unclear. Germline values: CDR1 ENHRY, CDR2 SYGVKD. Trimming took off 3 bases at V and 5 bases at J, with 7 bases between the two ends. The CDR3 is 13 amino acids. For the CDR3, the DNA is TGTGCCATCAGTGACAGGCAGAATGAAAAACTGTTTTTT. Protein sequence: CAISDRQNEKLFF.

The V gene is TRBV4-1, the J gene TRBJ1-5, with TRBD1 matching over 9 bases. CDR3 length: 16 amino acids. Germline V lookup: CDR1 MGHRA, CDR2 YSYEKL. J gave up 3 bases and V 4 bases, and 7 bases lay outside the gene matches. CDR3: CASSRGQGPINQPQHF. For the CDR3, the DNA is TGCGCCAGCAGCCGCGGACAGGGGCCTATCAATCAGCCCCAGCATTTT.

The genes are TRBV5-6 and TRBJ1-3, with unresolved D. CDR3 length equals 16 residues. The ends were cut back, 4 bases at V and 0 bases at J, with 14 bases in the middle. Per the germline V gene, CDR1 is SGHDT and CDR2 is YYEEEE. The CDR3 loop reads CASSLRSTISGNTIYF. The CDR3, as DNA: TGTGCCAGCAGCCTGAGGTCCACAATCTCTGGAAACACCATATATTTT.

This rearrangement joins TRBV6-1 to TRBJ1-2, with D possibly being TRBD1 (6 bases). The length of the CDR3 is 14 residues. From germline, CDR1 is MNHNS and CDR2 SASEGT. V gave up 2 bases and J gave up 3 bases, with 10 bases separating them. The DNA of the CDR3 is TGTGCCAGCAGTGAACCGGGACACCACTATGGCTACACCTTC. The encoded protein is CASSEPGHHYGYTF.

The chain couples TRBV6-5 to TRBJ1-1; D unresolved. Germline CDR1 MNHEY, CDR2 SVGAGI. The CDR3 is 12 residues long. The ends were cut back, 2 bases at V and 6 bases at J, with 7 bases in the middle. CDR3 DNA: TGTGCCAGCAGTTACGGTACGGCTGAAGCTTTCTTT. Protein product: CASSYGTAEAFF.

The rearrangement joins TRBV19 to TRBJ1-2; D might be TRBD1 (5 bases). V gave up 5 bases and J gave up 7 bases, with 23 bases separating them. This CDR3 has 16 residues. Germline CDR1 and CDR2: LNHDA and SQIVND (reference sequence). The CDR3 is CASSALRVGEVSGYTF. In DNA, the CDR3 is TGTGCCAGTAGTGCCCTTCGGGTAGGGGAAGTGAGTGGCTACACCTTC.

This clone turned up a few times. The genes are TRBV18 and TRBJ2-7; 14 nucleotides agree with TRBD2. This CDR3 contains 17 residues. V shed 6 bases, J shed 3 bases, and the junction held 10 bases outside the gene matches. From germline, CDR1 is KGHSH and CDR2 LQKENI. The CDR3, as DNA: TGTGCCAGCTCGCGGGGGACTAGCGGGAGTAAGGACTACGAGCAGTACTTC. This gives the protein CASSRGTSGSKDYEQYF.

This chain joins TRBV7-8 and TRBJ2-2; D is unresolved. The CDR3 length is 17 residues. Germline CDR1 SGHVS, CDR2 FQNEAQ. Trimming took 0 bases from V and 1 from J, leaving 12 bases between them. The CDR3 sequence is CASSLAVARKNTGELFF. The DNA of the CDR3 is TGTGCCAGCAGCTTAGCGGTGGCCAGGAAGAACACCGGGGAGCTGTTTTTT.

The rearrangement uses TRBV28 and TRBJ2-3, with a weak D call TRBD1 (5 bases). The CDR3 totals 15 residues. Looked up from germline, CDR1 is MDHEN and CDR2 is SYDVKM. V was pared by 3 bases and J by 3 bases, with 13 bases between. The CDR3 bases are TGTGCCAGCAGTTTGGTTCAGGGTCGTACAGATACGCAGTATTTT. This encodes CASSLVQGRTDTQYF. The variable domain in full, completed from reference TRBV28 and TRBJ2-3, reads DVKVTQSSRYLVKRTGEKVFLECVQDMDHENMFWYRQDPGLGLRLIYFSYDVKMKEKGDIPEGYSVSREKKERFSLILESASTNQTSMYLCASSLVQGRTDTQYFGPGTRLTVL.

The chain employs TRBV6-1 and TRBJ1-1; D remains ambiguous. Germline assignment: CDR1 MNHNS and CDR2 SASEGT. The V and J ends lost 1 base and 3 bases respectively, with 9 bases between them. The CDR3 is 14 amino acids. This CDR3 is CASSEGGLDTEAFF. CDR3 nucleotide sequence: TGTGCCAGCAGTGAAGGAGGCCTCGACACTGAAGCTTTCTTT.

The genes are TRBV7-9 and TRBJ1-6, with D hard to call. The V end was cut by 1 base, the J end by 0 bases, with 4 bases between. Germline loops: CDR1 SEHNR, CDR2 FQNEAQ (reference sequence). The CDR3 extends over 15 amino acids. The DNA of the CDR3 is TGTGCCAGCAGCTTAGGTAGCTCCTATAATTCACCCCTCCACTTT. Translated: CASSLGSSYNSPLHF.

A word on this clone: The junction departs from the called germline gene at one end, perhaps through a read error. The CDR3 region is CASREGTTYEQYF. The CDR3 nucleotides are TGTGCCAGCAGAGAAGGGACTACCTACGAGCAGTACTTC. The chain joins TRBV6-1 to TRBJ2-7, with 7 positions matching TRBD2. The CDR3 has 13 amino acids. Germline loops: CDR1 MNHNS, CDR2 SASEGT.

The rearrangement uses TRBV11-2 and TRBJ2-5, with D perhaps TRBD2 (5 bases). The V gene's germline CDR1 is SGHAT and CDR2 FQNNGV. V shed 4 bases and J shed 5 bases, with 8 bases lying between them. The CDR3 sequence is 12 residues long. The CDR3 DNA reads TGTGCCAGCAGCTCTAGCACGGAGACCCAGTACTTC. Encoded protein: CASSSSTETQYF.

The gene calls are TRBV6-6 and TRBJ2-1, with 11 bases aligning to TRBD2. With V trimmed by 5 bases and J by 5 bases, 8 bases remained unmatched. The CDR3 sequence is 16 residues long. CDR1 is MNHNY and CDR2 is SVGAGI in the germline V gene (reference sequence). CDR3 sequence: CASSRVGTSGNNEQFF. CDR3 in DNA: TGTGCCAGCAGTCGAGTCGGGACTAGCGGAAACAATGAGCAGTTCTTC.

The chain links TRBV18 to TRBJ2-7; 9 nucleotides match TRBD2. The CDR3 loop spans 16 amino acids. The V and J ends lost 0 bases and 5 bases, in that order; junction bases with no gene match: 8. The germline V gene has CDR1 KGHSH and CDR2 LQKENI. The CDR3 reads CASSPPWASGTDEQYF. CDR3 in DNA: TGTGCCAGCTCACCACCCTGGGCTAGCGGGACAGACGAGCAGTACTTC.

The chain joins TRBV10-2 to TRBJ2-5, with TRBD2 matching 7 bases. This CDR3 region has 13 residues. Germline CDR1 is WSHSY and CDR2 is SAAADI. V lost 6 bases, J lost 1 base, and 2 bases stayed unmatched. The CDR3 DNA reads as TGCGCCAGCAGGGCTAGCGGCCAAGAGACCCAGTACTTC. Encoded protein: CASRASGQETQYF.

This chain joins TRBV4-2 and TRBJ1-6; weak D call: TRBD1 (5 bases). Germline V gene lookup returns CDR1 LGHNA and CDR2 YNFKEQ. Trimming took 2 bases from V and 8 from J, leaving 25 bases between them. This CDR3 has 19 residues. The chain's CDR3 is CASSQFTGGSGLIHSPLHF. DNA of the CDR3: TGTGCCAGCAGCCAATTTACGGGGGGGTCAGGGTTGATTCATTCACCCCTCCACTTT.

The chain is built from TRBV11-2 and TRBJ2-2; TRBD1 agrees at 8 bases. The CDR3 covers 17 residues. CDR1 and CDR2 from the germline V gene are SGHAT and FQNNGV. Trimming removed 4 bases from V and 9 bases from J; junction bases left unmatched: 16. CDR3 loop: CASSSRQGPRKFRELFF. The CDR3 DNA sequence: TGTGCCAGCAGCTCTAGACAGGGGCCTCGCAAGTTTCGGGAGCTGTTTTTT.